This entry features one T cell receptor (beta chain) sequence. CDR3 length: 17 amino acids. The trim removed 1 base at V and 5 bases at J, leaving 13 bases unmatched. From germline, CDR1 is SGHAT and CDR2 FQNNGV. In the authors' workflow: How many nucleated cells were present was estimated from reference gene primer amplification. The table came from immunoSEQ multiplex PCR; TCRdb's copy has only in-frame clones and leaves some out. That table is the source of V, J and clone size, and D and trimming were worked out from the DNA. The sample has over 200,000 clones, over 70% seen once. The data are from a study of blood T cell repertoires in COVID-19. Turning to the study itself: From the United States, Italy and Spain came samples of acute and convalescent COVID-19. The cDNA or gDNA used as material had been derived from T cells, B-cell-depleted T cells, or PBMCs.

The chain employs TRBV11-2 and TRBJ2-5; 7 nucleotides agree with TRBD2. Sequencing input: peripheral blood. This sequence originates from a woman at least 80 years old with acute or convalescent COVID-19. CDR3 sequence: CASSLGGRSESGETQYF. As DNA, the CDR3 is TGTGCCAGCAGCTTAGGCGGGAGATCGGAGTCGGGGGAGACCCAGTACTTC.